The present entry profiles one TCR beta chain with its context. The antigen is undetermined. V shed 6 bases and J shed 3 bases, with 11 bases lying between them. The CDR3 runs to 13 residues. Germline CDR1 and CDR2: PRHDT and FYEKMQ (reference sequence). This record belongs to a study of shared clonotypes between healthy human individuals. Study-wide points: Clonotype sharing among the donors was expected to vary with sequencing depth. Despite large depth, rarefaction showed incomplete sorted-subset sequencing. Clonotypes which were not shared had lower generation probabilities than clonotypes that all four donors shared.

Naive CD8 isolation took CD45RO-negative cells positively selected for CCR7 and excluded terminally differentiated effector memory CD45RA+ cells. Sorted subsets were amplified in replicate PCRs using 200 to 250 ng DNA, 25,000 to 30,000 T cell genomes. Sequenced by immunoSEQ multiplex PCR; TCRdb stores in-frame clones only, minus some. The data show hundreds of thousands of clones, with roughly 92% seen just once and approximately 25% held by the top ten. The chain links TRBV13 to TRBJ1-1; D is undetermined. The source is a young man in good health. Input material: naive CD8+ T cells sorted from blood. CDR3 sequence: CASRNGLYTEAFF. CDR3 in DNA: TGTGCCAGCAGAAACGGGTTATACACTGAAGCTTTCTTT.